The 25 T cell receptor beta chains reported below all come from one sample, sequenced in a study of read filtering for tumor transcriptome and immune sequencing. Molecular barcoded adaptors covering alpha/delta and beta/gamma chains were used on about 390 ng RNA. TCRdb ran MiXCR on the reads and lists one entry per CDR3 protein. The sample holds about 86,000 distinct CDR3 sequences; roughly 12% are singletons and the top ten take about 15%. The sample was a population of CD138-negative cells sorted from bone marrow. The receptors shown here come from a donor at least 40 years old with multiple myeloma.

The genes are TRBV7-8 and TRBJ2-6; D perhaps matches TRBD1 (5 bases). Germline lookup yields CDR1 SGHVS and CDR2 FQNEAQ. The CDR3 extends over 13 amino acids. V gave up 5 bases and J gave up 13 bases, with 15 bases separating them. CDR3 loop: CASSPGGAPVLTF. In DNA form, the CDR3 reads TGTGCCAGCAGCCCCGGTGGGGCCCCTGTCCTGACTTTC.

This clonotype turned up a few times. A read error may be the cause here, since a much bigger clone is one base away. The rearrangement links TRBV19 to TRBJ2-1; D unresolved. CDR1 is LNHDA, CDR2 SQIVND, per germline (reference sequence). Between the trimmed V and J ends, which lost 10 bases and 0 bases, there was a span of 19 bases. This CDR3 has 16 residues. The CDR3 spells CATTQLGFSSYNEQFF. The DNA of the CDR3 is TGTGCCACCACACAACTGGGCTTCAGCTCCTACAATGAGCAGTTCTTC.

This sequence joins TRBV20-1 and TRBJ1-3, with D perhaps TRBD1 (5 bases). Trimming left V 3 bases short and J 0 bases short, with 15 bases between. The CDR3 length is 16 residues. In germline, CDR1 is DFQATT, CDR2 SNEGSKA (reference sequence). The DNA of the CDR3 is TGCAGTGCTAGGGCGTGGGGACCCTTCTCTGGAAACACCATATATTTT. Translated, it gives CSARAWGPFSGNTIYF.

This clonotype was observed many times. The CDR3 region is CASRDRGEGTDTQYF. The CDR3 DNA reads TGTGCCAGTAGGGACAGGGGAGAGGGCACAGATACGCAGTATTTT. The chain couples TRBV19 to TRBJ2-3; TRBD1 agrees at 9 bases. The germline gives CDR1 LNHDA, CDR2 SQIVND (reference sequence). The length of the CDR3 is 15 residues. Losses at the gene ends were 6 bases for V and 1 base for J; bases not matched to a gene: 5.

There are many counts of this clonotype. The chain carries TRBV20-1 and TRBJ2-5, with a possible D match to TRBD2 (5 bases). The CDR3 length is 14 residues. The V end was cut by 1 base, the J end by 5 bases, with 14 bases between. The V gene's germline CDR1 is DFQATT and CDR2 SNEGSKA (reference sequence). The CDR3, as DNA: TGCAGTGCTAGAGCTGCCATGCGGAGGGAGACCCAGTACTTC. Encoded protein: CSARAAMRRETQYF.

This clonotype was seen at least ten times. Here the CDR3 reads CASSLAVLGTNEQFF. CDR3 nucleotides: TGCGCCAGCAGCTTGGCCGTCCTAGGGACCAATGAGCAGTTCTTC. The genes are TRBV5-1 and TRBJ2-1; D tentatively fits TRBD1 or TRBD2 (5 bases each). With 0 bases removed from V and 6 bases from J, the gap between germline ends came to 13 bases. The CDR3 is made up of 15 amino acids. Germline V gene lookup returns CDR1 SGHRS and CDR2 YFSETQ.

This clonotype appeared a few times. CDR3 nucleotide sequence: TGTGCCAGCAGCTTAGCCCGGCAACCACGGGGTAGCATCGAGTATTTT. Translating gives CASSLARQPRGSIEYF. The J gene is TRBJ2-3, the V gene TRBV11-2; tentatively, D is TRBD2 (5 bases). Germline loops: CDR1 SGHAT, CDR2 FQNNGV. There are 16 residues in the CDR3. Trimming shortened V by 1 base and J by 13 bases, and 24 bases separated the two germline ends.

This clonotype was counted many times. The DNA of the CDR3 is TGTGCCAGCAGTTTGCTGGGAAGCGGGGAAGAGACCCAGTACTTC. This sequence encodes CASSLLGSGEETQYF. The chain uses TRBV27 and TRBJ2-5; TRBD2 matches 7 bases. From germline, CDR1 is MNHEY and CDR2 SMNVEV (reference sequence). The CDR3 covers 15 residues. The trim removed 3 bases at V and 3 bases at J, leaving 7 bases unmatched.

The table lists this clonotype with many counts. The gene calls are TRBV7-3 and TRBJ2-1, with TRBD2 identical over 10 bases. The germline gives CDR1 SGHTA, CDR2 FQGTGA. V lost 1 base, J lost 7 bases, and 7 bases stayed unmatched. CDR3 length: 16 amino acids. CDR3 DNA: TGTGCCAGCAGCTTAAGGGCTAGCGGGAGATTAAATGAGCAGTTCTTC. It yields the protein CASSLRASGRLNEQFF. The complete variable domain, with remaining parts taken from reference TRBV7-3 and TRBJ2-1, reads GAGVSQTPSNKVTEKGKYVELRCDPISGHTALYWYRQSLGQGPEFLIYFQGTGAADDSGLPNDRFFAVRPEGSVSTLKIQRTERGDSAVYLCASSLRASGRLNEQFFGPGTRLTVL.

This clonotype was observed many times. J is TRBJ2-7 and V is TRBV29-1; no firm D call. Germline-derived CDR1 and CDR2 are SQVTM and ANQGSEA. This CDR3 is 13 amino acids long. Between the trimmed V and J ends, which lost 6 bases and 3 bases, there was a span of 15 bases. The CDR3: CSVTLGWNYEQYF. CDR3 nucleotide sequence: TGCAGCGTGACCCTCGGATGGAACTACGAGCAGTACTTC.

This clonotype showed up many times. V gene TRBV20-1 combines with J gene TRBJ1-4; 8 positions agree with TRBD1. V trimming: 5 bases; J trimming: 6 bases; junction bases outside the gene matches: 2. The CDR3 is made up of 12 amino acids. Germline values: CDR1 DFQATT, CDR2 SNEGSKA (reference sequence). The CDR3 loop is CSAQDRDEKLFF. CDR3 DNA sequence: TGCAGTGCTCAGGACAGGGATGAAAAACTGTTTTTT.

This clonotype was seen repeatedly, ten times or more. The chain joins TRBV18 to TRBJ2-3; D gene uncertain. The germline CDR1 and CDR2 sequences are KGHSH and LQKENI. The CDR3 runs 15 residues. The ends were cut back, 5 bases at V and 2 bases at J, with 14 bases in the middle. CDR3 loop: CASSGLVGSTDTQYF. The CDR3 region has the DNA TGTGCCAGCTCAGGGCTCGTCGGATCCACAGATACGCAGTATTTT.

This clonotype was counted ten times or more. V usage is TRBV19 and J usage is TRBJ1-5; 7 bases align to TRBD1. CDR1 is LNHDA and CDR2 is SQIVND in the germline V gene (reference sequence). The V segment lost 5 bases and the J segment 1 base; nucleotides outside the gene matches: 8. The CDR3 is 16 amino acids. CDR3 DNA: TGTGCCAGTAGTTTCAGACAGGGCGGAAGCAATCAGCCCCAGCATTTT. As protein: CASSFRQGGSNQPQHF.

There are many counts of this clonotype. The chain joins TRBV30 to TRBJ1-5, with 8 bases aligning to TRBD1. The length of the CDR3 is 13 residues. Germline V gene lookup returns CDR1 GTSNPN and CDR2 SVGIG (reference sequence). V dropped 1 base and J dropped 5; count of bases not matched to a gene: 1. The DNA of the CDR3 is TGTGCCTGGAGTGACAGGGGGGATCAGCCCCAGCATTTT. It translates to CAWSDRGDQPQHF.

The table lists this clonotype with a few counts. The junction differs from germline at one of its ends, possibly a read error. The rearrangement links TRBV11-2 to TRBJ2-3; no clear D gene. The CDR3 length is 13 residues. The V gene's germline CDR1 is SGHAT and CDR2 FQNNGV. Here the CDR3 DNA reads TGCGCCAGCAGCCCAAGACCCACAGATACGCAGTATTTT. This encodes CASSPRPTDTQYF.

This clonotype occurred a few times. A read error is possible here, since a much larger clone lies one base away. The chain couples TRBV6-1 to TRBJ2-2, with D hard to call. Trimming took off 5 bases at V and 4 bases at J, with 14 bases between the two ends. In germline, CDR1 is MNHNS, CDR2 SASEGT. The CDR3 sequence is 15 residues long. The CDR3 DNA reads as TGTGCCAGCAGTCGAAGCTGGGTGGTCACCGGGGAGCTGTTTTTT. Amino acid sequence: CASSRSWVVTGELFF.

The table lists this clonotype with many counts. V gene TRBV2 combines with J gene TRBJ2-3; no clear D gene. Germline V gives CDR1 SNHLY, CDR2 FYNNEI. Trimming removed 0 bases at V and 0 bases at J, with 7 bases between. The CDR3 is made up of 15 amino acids. In DNA, the CDR3 is TGTGCCAGCAGTGAAGCGATCACTAGCACAGATACGCAGTATTTT. It is translated as CASSEAITSTDTQYF.

This sequence joins TRBV28 and TRBJ1-2; the D gene is possibly TRBD1 (5 bases). Trimming removed 5 bases from V and 1 base from J, with 14 bases in between. The CDR3 extends over 15 amino acids. CDR1 and CDR2 from the germline V gene are MDHEN and SYDVKM. CDR3 loop: CASSATGANNYGYTF. Here the CDR3 DNA reads TGTGCCAGCAGTGCCACAGGAGCGAATAACTATGGCTACACCTTC.

This clonotype was found many times. The chain carries TRBV6-2 or TRBV6-3 and TRBJ2-5, with 12 bases fitting TRBD2. With V trimmed by 6 bases and J by 3 bases, 8 bases remained unmatched. This CDR3 comprises 16 residues. Germline CDR1 reads MNHEY; CDR2 reads SVGEGT. CDR3 in amino acids: CASSPDRTSGKETQYF. Written as DNA, the CDR3 is TGTGCCAGCAGCCCCGATCGGACTAGCGGGAAAGAGACCCAGTACTTC.

This sequence joins TRBV5-1 and TRBJ1-1; D not resolved. Germline assignment: CDR1 SGHRS and CDR2 YFSETQ. The CDR3 has 13 amino acids. Trimming took 4 bases from V and 3 from J, leaving 10 bases between them. The CDR3 DNA reads TGCGCCAGCAGCACCGATCAAGACACTGAAGCTTTCTTT. This translates into CASSTDQDTEAFF.

This sequence joins TRBV4-1 and TRBJ2-3; TRBD1 might be the D (6 bases). The CDR3 length is 15 residues. Looked up from germline, CDR1 is MGHRA and CDR2 is YSYEKL. V lost 4 bases to trimming and J lost 10 bases, with 21 bases between them. CDR3 sequence (DNA): TGCGCCAGCAGCCCCACGTCGAGGGGGTTGGCCTCGCAGTATTTT. Encoded protein: CASSPTSRGLASQYF.

This clonotype was recorded at least ten times. V usage is TRBV5-1 and J usage is TRBJ2-7, with TRBD1 identical over 8 bases. CDR3 length equals 14 residues. Trimming cost V 0 bases and J 6 bases; bases outside gene matches: 5. Germline V gene lookup returns CDR1 SGHRS and CDR2 YFSETQ. The CDR3 protein is CASSLEQGGFEQYF. The CDR3 DNA reads TGCGCCAGCAGCTTGGAACAGGGGGGATTCGAGCAGTACTTC.

On this clonotype itself: At one end the junction does not follow the germline gene, possibly because of a read error. V is TRBV12-3 or TRBV12-4 and J is TRBJ2-2, with D possibly being TRBD2 (5 bases). This CDR3 comprises 15 residues. CDR3 sequence (DNA): TGTGCCAGCAGTTTATCTTCGGCGAACGCCGGGGTGCTGTTTTTT. Protein: CASSLSSANAGVLFF.

In its sample, this clonotype was seen many times. This chain joins TRBV28 and TRBJ2-1; TRBD2 matches 10 bases. With 1 base clipped from V and 8 bases from J, the junction kept 8 bases outside the gene matches. From germline, CDR1 is MDHEN and CDR2 SYDVKM. The CDR3 spans 16 residues. The CDR3 reads CASSLFASGSGDEQFF. The CDR3 coding sequence is TGTGCCAGCAGTTTATTTGCTAGCGGGAGCGGGGATGAGCAGTTCTTC.

Concerning this clonotype: This sequence may be a read error, since a much larger clone differs from it by one base. V gene TRBV11-2 combines with J gene TRBJ2-5; D is unclear. CDR3 length: 12 amino acids. Germline V CDR1 and CDR2: SGHAT, FQNNGV. With 4 bases removed from V and 7 bases from J, the gap between germline ends came to 10 bases. CDR3 nucleotides: TGTGCCAGCAGCTCCGATAGGTGGACCCAGTACTTC. It translates to CASSSDRWTQYF. Full variable domain (rest looked up from reference TRBV11-2 and TRBJ2-5): EAGVAQSPRYKIIEKRQSVAFWCNPISGHATLYWYQQILGQGPKLLIQFQNNGVVDDSQLPKDRFSAERLKGVDSTLKIQPAKLEDSAVYLCASSSDRWTQYFGPGTRLLVL.